This T cell receptor (beta chain) was documented in a study of T cells in localized non-small cell lung cancer (dated by TCRdb to between 2020 and 2021). Broadly, across the study: The study analyzed T cell repertoires of 200 to 300 early-stage NSCLC patients, comparing tumors and uninvolved tumor-adjacent lungs. The cohort was made up of about 240 treatment-naive NSCLC patients whose localized lung tumors had been resected. Of the NSCLC patients, 120 to 150 were male and around 99 were female, and the mean age was about 69 years.

TCR beta CDR3 regions were sequenced from DNA using the immunoSEQ Assay. Per the source publication's procedure: T cell density was computed as TCR beta template counts normalized to usable DNA estimated by amplifying housekeeping genes. The preseqR package was used to estimate richness by extrapolating to 400,000 templates for PBMC samples and to 120,000 templates for tissue samples. Clonality was calculated as one minus Pielou's evenness. Differential abundance testing on productive amino-acid clonotypes, with a minimum total count of 5 and an alpha of 0.1, was used to identify tissue-enriched TCRs. The Jaccard Index and the Morisita Overlap Index were used to measure how much the repertoires overlapped between compartments. GLIPH grouped TCR beta CDR3s together with public tetramer-defined viral CDR3s, and a viral motif had to include at least three viral sequences and also show V-gene enrichment. The table was pulled from immuneACCESS by TCRdb, which kept in-frame rearrangements only. Such tables lose some clones; where checked, under half of the loss comes from unresolved V genes, and the rest has no known cause. That table gives V, J and clone size, and the DNA gave D and trimming. In this sample the table shows around 50,000 clones, roughly 85% of which occur a single time. Under 20% of the sample rests with the top ten.

At diagnosis, tumor, uninvolved tumor-adjacent lung and peripheral blood were collected and then preserved as a mix of FFPE and fresh-frozen material. For TCR repertoire profiling, blood samples were analyzed as peripheral blood mononuclear cells. In the case of this clone: Its antigen is still unknown. Base qualities are not recorded, but no much larger clone differs from it by a single base.

The full study reports these points: Higher T cell density in blood was associated with longer overall survival, whereas higher clonality in adjacent lung was associated with shorter survival. A median of 57 of the top 100 tumor clones were detected in paired uninvolved adjacent lung, and 25 to 35 of these tumor clones were also found among the top 100 clones of the paired uninvolved adjacent lung. The highest T cell clonality was observed in uninvolved tumor-adjacent lung, where clonality exceeded that of tumor, suggesting that antigenic responses were more focused in uninvolved tumor-adjacent lung. Multi-region tumor sequencing was not performed, so intratumor heterogeneity could not be excluded. Because the study design was exploratory, TCR variables were selected using unadjusted p-values without false-discovery rate correction.

The material sequenced was peripheral blood, taken before any cancer treatment. The TCR comes from a male donor older than 55 with stage III squamous cell lung carcinoma.

In nucleotide form, the sequence is TGTGCCAGCACCCTCTCGGGGGCAGTCGGGGAGCTGTTTTTT. Its protein reads: CASTLSGAVGELFF. Recombination joined TRBV11-2 with TRBJ2-2, with the D call perhaps TRBD1 or TRBD2, as 6 bases match in each case. The CDR3 has 14 amino acids, counting the end cysteine and phenylalanine. CDR3 DNA only is kept here, 42 bases in frame from base 1. Sequences SGHAT (CDR1) and FQNNGV (CDR2) are obtained from the germline V gene. A distance of 16 bases separates the germline ends of V and J, which lose 7 bases and 7 bases respectively.